This T cell receptor beta chain was observed in a study of CD8 T cells in Susac syndrome. Trimming took 6 bases from V and 1 from J, leaving 16 bases between them. CDR1 and CDR2 from the germline V gene are MDHEN and SYDVKM. This CDR3 has 16 amino acids. In regard to this clonotype: Its cognate antigen is unknown.

With random hexamers, reverse transcription was performed on about 0.45 to 1 ug of RNA. An immunoSEQ multiplex PCR amplified TCR beta CDR3 over 54 Vbeta and 13 Jbeta. TCRdb redid the calling of the immunoSEQ multiplex PCR reads with MiXCR, one entry per CDR3 protein. This table holds tens of thousands of distinct CDR3 sequences, roughly 94% found once. Findings of the study overall: An acknowledgment was made by the study that its TCR sequencing and HLA analysis involved relatively few individuals.

Peripheral blood CD8+ and CD4+ T cells were profiled by TCR beta sequencing. TEMRA cells were FACS-enriched, unlike CD8+ and CD4+ T cells, which were negatively isolated. The clonotype was recovered from a human donor with Susac syndrome. The chain joins TRBV28 to TRBJ2-4; D not resolved. Sequenced input: CD4+ T cells from PBMCs. The CDR3 spells CASSALLAEAKNIQYF. In nucleotides, the CDR3 is TGTGCCAGCAGCGCTCTGCTCGCCGAGGCCAAAAACATTCAGTACTTC.